This entry lists 25 T cell receptor beta chains sequenced from one sample in a study of blood T cell repertoires in COVID-19. Here immunoSEQ multiplex PCR was the method, and the copy in TCRdb shows in-frame clones only, minus some. The sample carries around 400,000 clones, approximately 89% recorded once. Sequencing was done on a sample of peripheral blood. These receptors were collected from a woman aged 55-75 years with COVID-19, enrolled during active disease.

This chain joins TRBV24-1 and TRBJ2-1, with D possibly TRBD2 on 7 matching bases. Germline lookup yields CDR1 KGHDR and CDR2 SFDVKD. The CDR3 length is 16 residues. V was cut by 4 bases and J by 8 bases, with 20 bases left in between. CDR3 amino acids: CATSDPGTKGVDEQFF. The CDR3 DNA reads as TGTGCCACCAGTGACCCCGGGACTAAGGGGGTCGATGAGCAGTTCTTC.

The chain is built from TRBV2 and TRBJ2-3; tentatively, D is TRBD1 (5 bases). CDR1 SNHLY and CDR2 FYNNEI come from the germline V gene. The CDR3 contains 12 residues. V was clipped by 7 bases and J by 3 bases, with 8 bases between them. The CDR3 spells CASNRNTDTQYF. Here the CDR3 DNA reads TGTGCCAGCAACAGGAATACAGATACGCAGTATTTT. The entire variable domain, with the rest obtained from reference TRBV2 and TRBJ2-3, is as follows: EPEVTQTPSHQVTQMGQEVILRCVPISNHLYFYWYRQILGQKVEFLVSFYNNEISEKSEIFDDQFSVERPDGSNFTLKIRSTKLEDSAMYFCASNRNTDTQYFGPGTRLTVL.

This clone has a handful of counts. The chain couples TRBV4-1 to TRBJ1-6; D remains unclear. The CDR3 spans 17 residues. V was shortened by 0 bases and J by 0 bases, with 9 bases between the two germline ends. CDR1 is MGHRA, CDR2 YSYEKL, per germline. The CDR3 sequence is CASSQEGTSSYNSPLHF. The CDR3 nucleotides are TGCGCCAGCAGCCAAGAGGGCACTAGCTCCTATAATTCACCCCTCCACTTT.

This rearrangement joins TRBV19 to TRBJ1-2; the match to TRBD1 covers 9 bases. The CDR3 is 15 residues long. Germline V lookup: CDR1 LNHDA, CDR2 SQIVND (reference sequence). J lost 7 bases, V lost 1 base, and 7 bases had no gene match. The CDR3 is CASSIAPDRGAGYTF. As DNA, the CDR3 is TGTGCCAGTAGTATAGCCCCGGACAGGGGAGCTGGCTACACCTTC. The variable domain in full, completed from reference TRBV19 and TRBJ1-2, reads DGGITQSPKYLFRKEGQNVTLSCEQNLNHDAMYWYRQDPGQGLRLIYYSQIVNDFQKGDIAEGYSVSREKKESFPLTVTSAQKNPTAFYLCASSIAPDRGAGYTFGSGTRLTVV.

This CDR3 is CASSTDFMNTEAFF. CDR3 nucleotide sequence: TGTGCCAGCAGTACGGACTTCATGAACACTGAAGCTTTCTTT. The rearrangement uses TRBV2 and TRBJ1-1; D ambiguous. Germline V gene data show CDR1 as SNHLY and CDR2 as FYNNEI. The ends were cut back, 5 bases at V and 0 bases at J, with 10 bases in the middle. CDR3 length equals 14 residues.

The V gene is TRBV2, the J gene TRBJ1-1, with D perhaps TRBD1 (6 bases). V lost 8 bases and J 6 bases, leaving 16 bases between the germline ends. Germline CDR1 is SNHLY and CDR2 is FYNNEI. The CDR3 loop spans 13 amino acids. In DNA, the CDR3 is TGTGCCAGCCTACTTCAGGGGATCGCTGAAGCTTTCTTT. The encoded protein is CASLLQGIAEAFF.

This clone was found a few times. The gene calls are TRBV28 and TRBJ1-6, with a weak D call TRBD1 (5 bases). Trimming removed 4 bases at V and 7 bases at J, with 14 bases between. The CDR3 consists of 15 residues. The germline CDR1 and CDR2 sequences are MDHEN and SYDVKM. DNA for the CDR3: TGTGCCAGCAGTTCGCGGGGGTCGGGAAATTCACCCCTCCACTTT. As protein: CASSSRGSGNSPLHF.

The rearrangement links TRBV2 to TRBJ1-5; 8 bases line up with TRBD1. Germline CDR1 is SNHLY and CDR2 is FYNNEI. The CDR3 contains 15 residues. V trimming: 3 bases; J trimming: 3 bases; junction bases outside the gene matches: 4. This CDR3 is CASSDGRGHNQPQHF. CDR3 sequence (DNA): TGTGCCAGCAGTGACGGCAGGGGGCACAATCAGCCCCAGCATTTT.

Only a few counts were recorded for this clone. The chain uses TRBV20-1 and TRBJ1-2, with D possibly TRBD1 on 5 matching bases. V was shortened by 0 bases and J by 8 bases, with 7 bases between the two germline ends. Germline CDR1 and CDR2: DFQATT and SNEGSKA (reference sequence). CDR3 length equals 11 residues. The CDR3 region is CSARDSGGYTF. For the CDR3, the DNA is TGCAGTGCTAGAGATTCAGGGGGCTACACCTTC.

The chain links TRBV7-9 to TRBJ1-2; D uncertain. From germline, CDR1 is SEHNR and CDR2 FQNEAQ (reference sequence). Trimming removed 5 bases from V and 2 bases from J, with 12 bases in between. This CDR3 comprises 14 residues. As DNA, the CDR3 is TGTGCCAGCAGCAGACATCAGGCGAACTATGGCTACACCTTC. It translates to CASSRHQANYGYTF.

V gene TRBV11-1 combines with J gene TRBJ2-3, with TRBD1 matching 7 bases. The germline V gene has CDR1 SGHAT and CDR2 FQDESV (reference sequence). V lost 8 bases and J lost 2; bases outside the gene matches: 7. The CDR3 contains 14 residues. CDR3 region: CASAKQGHTDTQYF. CDR3 in DNA: TGTGCCAGCGCAAAACAGGGGCACACAGATACGCAGTATTTT.

The V gene is TRBV7-9, the J gene TRBJ1-2, with 9 bases identical to TRBD1. Unmatched junction bases numbered 11, after V lost 4 bases and J lost 8 bases. Germline V gene lookup returns CDR1 SEHNR and CDR2 FQNEAQ (reference sequence). CDR3 size: 15 residues. The CDR3 nucleotides are TGTGCCAGCAGCTATTTACCGGGACAGGGACGAGGCTACACCTTC. The encoded protein is CASSYLPGQGRGYTF. Full variable domain (outside the CDR3, taken from reference TRBV7-9 and TRBJ1-2): DTGVSQNPRHKITKRGQNVTFRCDPISEHNRLYWYRQTLGQGPEFLTYFQNEAQLEKSRLLSDRFSAERPKGSFSTLEIQRTEQGDSAMYLCASSYLPGQGRGYTFGSGTRLTVV.

J is TRBJ1-4 and V is TRBV7-6, with D unclear. The germline V gene has CDR1 SGHVS and CDR2 FNYEAQ. This CDR3 region has 14 residues. Trimming stripped 8 bases from V and 6 bases from J, with 16 bases between. The CDR3 is CASGRGGLDEKLFF. In DNA, the CDR3 is TGTGCCAGCGGTCGTGGAGGGTTGGATGAAAAACTGTTTTTT.

The V gene is TRBV18, the J gene TRBJ1-1; the match to TRBD1 covers 11 bases. Germline V CDR1 and CDR2: KGHSH, LQKENI. The CDR3 has 16 residues. With 3 bases clipped from V and 5 bases from J, the junction kept 8 bases outside the gene matches. The CDR3 loop is CASSPRTGGGLTEAFF. In nucleotides, the CDR3 is TGTGCCAGCTCACCGCGGACAGGGGGCGGTTTAACTGAAGCTTTCTTT.

V and J are TRBV4-2 and TRBJ1-2; D perhaps matches TRBD1 (6 bases). The germline V and J ends were trimmed by 1 base and 5 bases, with 17 bases remaining between them. Germline CDR1 and CDR2: LGHNA and YNFKEQ. There are 16 residues in the CDR3. The CDR3 region is CASSQAEGQLVYGYTF. In nucleotides, the CDR3 is TGTGCCAGCAGCCAAGCAGAAGGACAGCTCGTATATGGCTACACCTTC.

The CDR3 sequence is CASSLAGRETQYF. DNA of the CDR3: TGTGCCAGCAGTTTAGCGGGGCGGGAGACCCAGTACTTC. The chain is built from TRBV12-3 or TRBV12-4 and TRBJ2-5, with D perhaps TRBD1 (5 bases). The CDR3 spans 13 residues. V was cut by 0 bases and J by 5 bases, with 7 bases left in between.

The CDR3 region is CASSRGPGYSPLHF. DNA for the CDR3: TGTGCCAGTAGTAGGGGGCCAGGGTATTCACCCCTCCACTTT. The gene calls are TRBV19 and TRBJ1-6; TRBD1 is a possible D gene (6 bases). From germline, CDR1 is LNHDA and CDR2 SQIVND (reference sequence). V gave up 4 bases and J gave up 8 bases, with 12 bases separating them. CDR3 length: 14 residues.

The chain carries TRBV19 and TRBJ2-3, with D perhaps matching TRBD1 (6 bases). V was trimmed by 3 bases and J by 3 bases, leaving 10 bases between them. The CDR3 has 14 residues. Germline CDR1 is LNHDA and CDR2 is SQIVND (reference sequence). CDR3 loop: CASSIPRGTDTQYF. DNA for the CDR3: TGTGCCAGTAGTATTCCCAGGGGAACAGATACGCAGTATTTT.

This chain joins TRBV2 and TRBJ2-1; possible D gene TRBD1, 6 bases. V lost 7 bases and J 3 bases, leaving 10 bases between the germline ends. This CDR3 spans 13 amino acids. Germline loops: CDR1 SNHLY, CDR2 FYNNEI. The CDR3 DNA reads as TGTGCCAGCATTAGGGACAACTACAATGAGCAGTTCTTC. Amino acid sequence: CASIRDNYNEQFF.

This chain joins TRBV27 and TRBJ1-6; D unclear. CDR1 is MNHEY and CDR2 is SMNVEV in the germline V gene (reference sequence). The CDR3 extends over 15 amino acids. Trimming shortened V by 5 bases and J by 5 bases, and 13 bases separated the two germline ends. The DNA for the CDR3 is TGTGCCAGCAGTCCGAACACAAATAATAATTCACCCCTCCACTTT. Encoded protein: CASSPNTNNNSPLHF.

The chain has TRBV28 and TRBJ1-5; D is possibly TRBD1 (5 bases). Germline-derived CDR1 and CDR2 are MDHEN and SYDVKM. CDR3 size: 17 residues. V lost 2 bases and J lost 9, with 23 bases in between. CDR3 DNA: TGTGCCAGCAGTTTAGCCCGCGGGACGCCGGGGAGGTTGCCCCAGCATTTT. The encoded protein is CASSLARGTPGRLPQHF.

The chain joins TRBV28 to TRBJ1-1; maybe TRBD1 (6 bases). In germline, CDR1 is MDHEN, CDR2 SYDVKM. The CDR3 is 14 amino acids. Trimming left V 3 bases short and J 3 bases short, with 11 bases between. The CDR3 is CASSLAQGDTEAFF. For the CDR3, the DNA is TGTGCCAGCAGTTTGGCACAGGGAGACACTGAAGCTTTCTTT. The whole variable domain, filled in from reference TRBV28 and TRBJ1-1, reads DVKVTQSSRYLVKRTGEKVFLECVQDMDHENMFWYRQDPGLGLRLIYFSYDVKMKEKGDIPEGYSVSREKKERFSLILESASTNQTSMYLCASSLAQGDTEAFFGQGTRLTVV.

The rearrangement uses TRBV7-3 and TRBJ2-1, with a tentative D call TRBD2 (6 bases). The germline CDR1 and CDR2 sequences are SGHTA and FQGTGA. The V and J ends lost 4 bases and 1 base respectively, with 11 bases between them. The length of the CDR3 is 15 residues. The CDR3 region is CASSSSGLSYNEQFF. Here the CDR3 DNA reads TGTGCCAGCAGCTCAAGCGGGTTATCCTACAATGAGCAGTTCTTC.

V and J are TRBV4-1 and TRBJ2-7, with no clear D. Germline-derived CDR1 and CDR2 are MGHRA and YSYEKL. CDR3 length equals 14 residues. V shed 1 base and J shed 2 bases, with 9 bases lying between them. CDR3 amino acids: CASSQGRLTYEQYF. The CDR3 DNA reads as TGCGCCAGCAGCCAAGGGCGGCTGACCTACGAGCAGTACTTC.

This clone was seen a single time. The chain combines TRBV5-4 with TRBJ1-6, with 10 bases lining up with TRBD1. Trimming cost V 4 bases and J 9 bases; bases outside gene matches: 7. CDR1 and CDR2 from the germline V gene are SGHNT and YYREEE (reference sequence). The CDR3 sequence is 15 residues long. The CDR3 nucleotides read TGTGCCAGCAGCACCCGGGACAGGGGTAGTTCACCCCTCCACTTT. It is translated as CASSTRDRGSSPLHF.